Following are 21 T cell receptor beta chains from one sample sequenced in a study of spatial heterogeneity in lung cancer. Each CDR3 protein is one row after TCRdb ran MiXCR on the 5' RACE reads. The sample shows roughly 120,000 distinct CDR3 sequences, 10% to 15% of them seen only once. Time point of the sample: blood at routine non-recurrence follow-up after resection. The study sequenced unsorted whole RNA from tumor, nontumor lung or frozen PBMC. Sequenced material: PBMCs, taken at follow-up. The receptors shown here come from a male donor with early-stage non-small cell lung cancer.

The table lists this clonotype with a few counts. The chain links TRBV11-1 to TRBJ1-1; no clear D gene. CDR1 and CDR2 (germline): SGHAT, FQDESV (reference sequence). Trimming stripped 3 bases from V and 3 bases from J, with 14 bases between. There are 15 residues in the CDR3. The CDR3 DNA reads TGTGCCAGCAGCTTCCGACCCCCCGTGGACACTGAAGCTTTCTTT. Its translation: CASSFRPPVDTEAFF.

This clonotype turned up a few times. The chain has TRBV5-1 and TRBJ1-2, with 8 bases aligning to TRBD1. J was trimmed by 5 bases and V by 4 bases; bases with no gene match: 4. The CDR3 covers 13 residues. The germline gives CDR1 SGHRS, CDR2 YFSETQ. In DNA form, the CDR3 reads TGCGCCAGCAGCAACGGACAGGGTTATGGCTACACCTTC. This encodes CASSNGQGYGYTF. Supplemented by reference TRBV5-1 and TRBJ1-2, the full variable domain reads KAGVTQTPRYLIKTRGQQVTLSCSPISGHRSVSWYQQTPGQGLQFLFEYFSETQRNKGNFPGRFSGRQFSNSRSEMNVSTLELGDSALYLCASSNGQGYGYTFGSGTRLTVV.

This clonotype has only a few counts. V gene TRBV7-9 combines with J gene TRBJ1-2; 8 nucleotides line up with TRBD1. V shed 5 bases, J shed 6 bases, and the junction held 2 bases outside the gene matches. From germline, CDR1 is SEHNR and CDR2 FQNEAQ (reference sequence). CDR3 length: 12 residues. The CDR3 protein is CASSPQGDGYTF. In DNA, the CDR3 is TGTGCCAGCAGCCCACAGGGGGATGGCTACACCTTC.

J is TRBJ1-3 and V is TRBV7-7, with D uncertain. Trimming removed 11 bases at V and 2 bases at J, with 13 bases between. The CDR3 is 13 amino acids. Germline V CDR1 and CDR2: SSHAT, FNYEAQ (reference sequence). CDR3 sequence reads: CAWASGPGNTIYF. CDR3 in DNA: TGTGCCTGGGCCTCAGGTCCTGGAAACACCATATATTTT.

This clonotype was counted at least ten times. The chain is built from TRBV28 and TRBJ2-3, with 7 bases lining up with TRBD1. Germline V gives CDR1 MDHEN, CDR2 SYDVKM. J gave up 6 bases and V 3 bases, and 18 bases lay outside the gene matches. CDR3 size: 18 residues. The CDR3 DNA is TGTGCCAGCAGTTTTCAAAGGGGACAGAGCAACACACCGGATACGCAGTATTTT. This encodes CASSFQRGQSNTPDTQYF.

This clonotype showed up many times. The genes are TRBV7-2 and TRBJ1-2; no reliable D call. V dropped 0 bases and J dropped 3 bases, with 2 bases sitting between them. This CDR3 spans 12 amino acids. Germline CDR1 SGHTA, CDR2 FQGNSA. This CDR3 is CASSLAYYGYTF. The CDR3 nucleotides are TGTGCCAGCAGCTTAGCTTACTATGGCTACACCTTC.

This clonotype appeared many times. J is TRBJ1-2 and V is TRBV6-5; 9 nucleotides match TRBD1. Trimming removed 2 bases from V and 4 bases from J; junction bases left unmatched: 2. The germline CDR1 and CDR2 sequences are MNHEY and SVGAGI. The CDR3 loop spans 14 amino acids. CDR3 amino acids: CASSYGQGFYGYTF. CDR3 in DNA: TGTGCCAGCAGTTACGGACAGGGGTTCTATGGCTACACCTTC.

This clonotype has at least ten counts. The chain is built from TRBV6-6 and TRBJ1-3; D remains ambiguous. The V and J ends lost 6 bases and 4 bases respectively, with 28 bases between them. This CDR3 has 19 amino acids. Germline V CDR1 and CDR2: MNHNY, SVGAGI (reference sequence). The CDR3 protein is CASRVTRAQSGPEGNTIYF. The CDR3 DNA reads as TGTGCCAGCAGAGTTACTCGTGCCCAATCGGGCCCGGAGGGAAACACCATATATTTT.

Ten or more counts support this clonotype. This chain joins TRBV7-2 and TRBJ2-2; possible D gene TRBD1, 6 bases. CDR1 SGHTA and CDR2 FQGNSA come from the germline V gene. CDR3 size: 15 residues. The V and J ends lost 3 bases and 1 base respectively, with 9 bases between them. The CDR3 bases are TGTGCCAGCAGCTTGGCGACAGGGAACACCGGGGAGCTGTTTTTT. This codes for CASSLATGNTGELFF.

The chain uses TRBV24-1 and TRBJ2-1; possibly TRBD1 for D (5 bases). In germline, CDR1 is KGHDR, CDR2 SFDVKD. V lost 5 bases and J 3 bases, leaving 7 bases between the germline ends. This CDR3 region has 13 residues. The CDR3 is CATSAGYYNEQFF. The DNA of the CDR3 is TGTGCCACCAGTGCAGGGTACTACAATGAGCAGTTCTTC.

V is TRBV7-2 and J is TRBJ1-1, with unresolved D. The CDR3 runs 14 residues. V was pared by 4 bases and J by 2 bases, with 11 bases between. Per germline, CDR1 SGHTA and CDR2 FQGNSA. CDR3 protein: CASSYDPSNTEAFF. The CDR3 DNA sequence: TGTGCCAGCAGCTACGATCCGTCAAACACTGAAGCTTTCTTT.

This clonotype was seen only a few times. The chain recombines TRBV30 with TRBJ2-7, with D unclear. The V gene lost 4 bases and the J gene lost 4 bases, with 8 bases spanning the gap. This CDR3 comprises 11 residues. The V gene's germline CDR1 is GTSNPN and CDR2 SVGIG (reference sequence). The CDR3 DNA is TGTGCCTGGACCCATGGTTACGAGCAGTACTTC. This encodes CAWTHGYEQYF.

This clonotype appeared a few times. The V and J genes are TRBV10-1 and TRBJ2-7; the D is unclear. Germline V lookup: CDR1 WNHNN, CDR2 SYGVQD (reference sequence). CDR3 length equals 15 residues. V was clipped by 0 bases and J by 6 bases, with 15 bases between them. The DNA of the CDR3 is TGCGCCAGCAGTGAGTCGAAGGGCCCCTTTCTCGAGCAGTACTTC. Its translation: CASSESKGPFLEQYF.

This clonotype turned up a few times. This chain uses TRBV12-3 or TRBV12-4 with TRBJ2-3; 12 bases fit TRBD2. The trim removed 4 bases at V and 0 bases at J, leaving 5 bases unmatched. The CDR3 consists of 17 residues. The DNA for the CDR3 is TGTGCCAGCAGTTCGACTAGCGGGGGACCTAGCACAGATACGCAGTATTTT. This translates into CASSSTSGGPSTDTQYF.

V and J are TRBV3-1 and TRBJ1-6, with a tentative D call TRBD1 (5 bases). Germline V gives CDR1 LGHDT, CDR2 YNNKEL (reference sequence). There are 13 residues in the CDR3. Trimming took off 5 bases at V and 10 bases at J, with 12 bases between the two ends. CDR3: CASSESRGSPLHF. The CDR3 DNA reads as TGTGCCAGCAGCGAAAGCCGGGGGTCACCCCTCCACTTT.

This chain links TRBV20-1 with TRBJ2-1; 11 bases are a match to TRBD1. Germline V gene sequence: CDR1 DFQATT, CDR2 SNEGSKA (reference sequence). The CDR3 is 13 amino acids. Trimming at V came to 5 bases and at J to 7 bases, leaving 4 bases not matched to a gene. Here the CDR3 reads CSAGRDRGNEQFF. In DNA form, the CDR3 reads TGCAGTGCTGGACGGGACAGGGGGAATGAGCAGTTCTTC.

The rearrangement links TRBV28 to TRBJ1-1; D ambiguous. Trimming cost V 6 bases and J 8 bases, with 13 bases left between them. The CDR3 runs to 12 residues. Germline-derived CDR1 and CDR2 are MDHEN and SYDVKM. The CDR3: CASSYPLGEAFF. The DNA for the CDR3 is TGTGCCAGCAGCTACCCGCTAGGGGAAGCTTTCTTT. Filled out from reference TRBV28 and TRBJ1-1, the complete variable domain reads DVKVTQSSRYLVKRTGEKVFLECVQDMDHENMFWYRQDPGLGLRLIYFSYDVKMKEKGDIPEGYSVSREKKERFSLILESASTNQTSMYLCASSYPLGEAFFGQGTRLTVV.

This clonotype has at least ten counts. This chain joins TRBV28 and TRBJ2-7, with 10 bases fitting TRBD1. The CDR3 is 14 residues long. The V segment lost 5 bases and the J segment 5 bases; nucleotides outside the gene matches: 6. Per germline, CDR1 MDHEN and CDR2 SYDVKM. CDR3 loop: CASSIPGTGDEQYF. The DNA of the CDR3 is TGTGCCAGCAGTATTCCCGGGACAGGGGACGAGCAGTACTTC.

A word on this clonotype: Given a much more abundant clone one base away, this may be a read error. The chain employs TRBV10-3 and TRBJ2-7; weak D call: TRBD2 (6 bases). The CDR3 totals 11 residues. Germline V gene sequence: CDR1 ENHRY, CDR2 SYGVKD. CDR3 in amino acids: CAIGDSYKQYF. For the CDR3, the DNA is TGTGCCATCGGGGACTCCTACAAGCAGTACTTC.

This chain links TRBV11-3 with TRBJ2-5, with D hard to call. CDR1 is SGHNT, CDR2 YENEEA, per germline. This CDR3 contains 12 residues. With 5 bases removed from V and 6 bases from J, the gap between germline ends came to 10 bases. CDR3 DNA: TGTGCCAGCAGCCGGACGGTGCAGACCCAGTACTTC. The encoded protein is CASSRTVQTQYF. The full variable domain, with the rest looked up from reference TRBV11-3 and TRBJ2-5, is EAGVVQSPRYKIIEKKQPVAFWCNPISGHNTLYWYLQNLGQGPELLIRYENEEAVDDSQLPKDRFSAERLKGVDSTLKIQPAELGDSAVYLCASSRTVQTQYFGPGTRLLVL.

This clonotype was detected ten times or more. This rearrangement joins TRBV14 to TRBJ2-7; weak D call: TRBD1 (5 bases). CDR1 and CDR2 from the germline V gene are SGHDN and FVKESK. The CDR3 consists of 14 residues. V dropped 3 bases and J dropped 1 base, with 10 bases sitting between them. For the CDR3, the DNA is TGTGCCAGCAGCCAGACAGACATATCCTACGAGCAGTACTTC. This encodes CASSQTDISYEQYF.